The present TCR beta chain was sequenced within a study of blood T cell repertoires in COVID-19. Study summary: T cells, B-cell-depleted T cells, or PBMCs supplied cDNA or gDNA.

CDR1 and CDR2 (germline): ENHRY, SYGVKD. This CDR3 is built from 13 residues. With 0 bases removed from V and 4 bases from J, the gap between germline ends came to 4 bases. Assay used: immunoSEQ multiplex PCR; TCRdb lists only in-frame clones, some missing. Among about 310,000 clones listed, nearly 90% were seen once. Cohort 3 donors counted as recovered after two negative PCRs, clearance, or resolved symptoms. The TCR originated in a woman in her thirties who had recovered from COVID-19. The J gene is TRBJ1-3, the V gene TRBV10-3; D call uncertain. The sample comprised PBMCs or T cells enriched from blood (not recorded which). CDR3 amino acids: CAISESRGNTIYF. The CDR3 bases are TGTGCCATCAGTGAGTCGAGGGGAAACACCATATATTTT.